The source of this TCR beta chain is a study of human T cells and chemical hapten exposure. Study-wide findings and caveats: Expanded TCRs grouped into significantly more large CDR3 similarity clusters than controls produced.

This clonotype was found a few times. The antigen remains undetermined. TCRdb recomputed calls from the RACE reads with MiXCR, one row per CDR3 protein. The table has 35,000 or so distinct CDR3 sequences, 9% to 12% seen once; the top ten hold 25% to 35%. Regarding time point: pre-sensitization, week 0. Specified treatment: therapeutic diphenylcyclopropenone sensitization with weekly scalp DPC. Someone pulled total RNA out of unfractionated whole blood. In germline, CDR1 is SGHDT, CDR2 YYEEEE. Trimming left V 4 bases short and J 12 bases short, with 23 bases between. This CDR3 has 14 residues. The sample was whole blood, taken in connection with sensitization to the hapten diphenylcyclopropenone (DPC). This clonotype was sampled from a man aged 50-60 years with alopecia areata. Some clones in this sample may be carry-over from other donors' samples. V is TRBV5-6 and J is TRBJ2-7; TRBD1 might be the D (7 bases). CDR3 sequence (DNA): TGTGCCAGCAGCGGCGGGACAGTGGGTTCTTGGTGGTACTTC. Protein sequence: CASSGGTVGSWWYF.